The subject of this entry is one T cell receptor beta chain. The sample is drawn from a study of blood T cell repertoires in COVID-19. Study information: The cDNA or gDNA used as material had been derived from T cells, B-cell-depleted T cells, or PBMCs.

Germline CDR1 SGHTA, CDR2 FQGNSA. CDR3 length: 12 amino acids. V was trimmed by 2 bases and J by 6 bases, leaving 5 bases between them. This table comes from immunoSEQ multiplex PCR, and its TCRdb copy is limited to in-frame clones, with some not included. This sample has tens of thousands of clones, with 75% to 90% found just once. This clonotype was sampled from a human donor in a cohort sampled during active COVID-19. Specimen: peripheral blood. V is TRBV7-2 and J is TRBJ2-1; D call uncertain. CDR3 DNA sequence: TGTGCCAGCAGCTTATACGGCAATGAGCAGTTCTTC. Translated: CASSLYGNEQFF.